The rows below give T cell receptor beta chains drawn from one sample of a study of shared clonotypes between healthy human individuals. Sequencing was performed with immunoSEQ multiplex PCR; in TCRdb, only in-frame clones are kept and a portion is missing. The table records roughly 2.2 million clones, roughly 90% of them present only once. The sample was naive CD4+ T cells from PBMCs. These receptors were obtained from a man between 18 and 35 years old in good health. Some clones in this sample may be carry-over from other donors' samples. Both conserved end residues are part of each CDR3. A row's size may be missing; if present it is once, few, many or a size class.

clone_size,v_call,cdr3_length,j_call,cdr3_aa
.,TRBV29-1,13,TRBJ1-1,CSVVGRLGAEAFF
.,TRBV2,15,TRBJ2-1,CASKIQRESYNEQFF
.,TRBV30,16,TRBJ1-5,CAWSRGAGLSNQPQHF
.,TRBV2,11,TRBJ2-2,CASRYTGELFF
.,TRBV7-2,16,TRBJ2-1,CASSTGRGPSYNEQFF
.,TRBV28,14,TRBJ2-3,CASRAGTGVDTQYF
few,TRBV28,14,TRBJ1-1,CASSSPTGITEAFF
.,TRBV28,14,TRBJ1-1,CASSLSGWGTEAFF
.,TRBV6-5,14,TRBJ1-1,CASSLVRGGTEAFF
.,TRBV11-2,15,TRBJ2-7,CASSRDRGDVYEQYF
.,TRBV9,15,TRBJ1-1,CASSVTGTGGTEAFF
.,TRBV6-5,13,.,CASRRGTFGEQYF
.,TRBV7-8,15,TRBJ2-7,CASSLVGATTYEQYF
.,TRBV30,15,TRBJ2-1,CAWSSGDPSYNEQFF
.,TRBV28,16,TRBJ1-1,CASTSSGGQGFPEAFF
.,TRBV7-3,14,TRBJ2-3,CASSLRLSTDTQYF
.,TRBV29-1,14,TRBJ1-6,CSVREGSYNSPLHF
.,TRBV27,13,TRBJ2-7,CASSLTWAGYKYF
.,TRBV7-2,15,TRBJ2-5,CASSSGRVHQETQYF
.,TRBV7-8,19,TRBJ2-1,CASSLAPGNRAPSYNEQFF
.,TRBV5-1,14,TRBJ1-4,CASSNQGYNEKLFF
few,TRBV10-3,14,TRBJ1-1,CAIRGQGLNTEAFF
.,TRBV4-1,17,.,CASSQEEKAGGWYEQYF
.,TRBV7-2,14,TRBJ2-3,CASSLGQGGYTQYF
.,TRBV5-1,13,TRBJ2-3,CASSLVGSDTQYF
.,TRBV27,14,TRBJ1-1,CASSLSFGTLAAFF